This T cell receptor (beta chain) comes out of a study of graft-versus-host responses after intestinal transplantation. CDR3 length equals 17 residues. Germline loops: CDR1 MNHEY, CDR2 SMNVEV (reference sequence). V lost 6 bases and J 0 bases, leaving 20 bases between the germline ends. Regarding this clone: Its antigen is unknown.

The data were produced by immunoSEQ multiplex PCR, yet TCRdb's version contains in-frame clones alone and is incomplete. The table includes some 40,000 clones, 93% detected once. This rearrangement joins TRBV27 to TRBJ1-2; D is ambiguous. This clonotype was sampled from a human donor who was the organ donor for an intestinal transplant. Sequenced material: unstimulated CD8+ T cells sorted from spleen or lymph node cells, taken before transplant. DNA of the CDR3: TGTGCCAGCAGCCTCCTCGCGGAGGGAACCGCTAACTATGGCTACACCTTC. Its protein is CASSLLAEGTANYGYTF.